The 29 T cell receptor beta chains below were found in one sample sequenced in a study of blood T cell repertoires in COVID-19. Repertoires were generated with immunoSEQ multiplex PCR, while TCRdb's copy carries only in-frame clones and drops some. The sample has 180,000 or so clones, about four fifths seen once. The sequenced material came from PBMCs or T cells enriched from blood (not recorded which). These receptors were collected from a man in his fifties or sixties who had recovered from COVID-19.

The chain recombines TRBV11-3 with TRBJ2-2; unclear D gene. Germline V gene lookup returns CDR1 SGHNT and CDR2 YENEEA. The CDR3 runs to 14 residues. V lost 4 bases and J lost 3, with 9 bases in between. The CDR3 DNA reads TGTGCCAGCAGCTCGCATACAGACACCGGGGAGCTGTTTTTT. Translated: CASSSHTDTGELFF.

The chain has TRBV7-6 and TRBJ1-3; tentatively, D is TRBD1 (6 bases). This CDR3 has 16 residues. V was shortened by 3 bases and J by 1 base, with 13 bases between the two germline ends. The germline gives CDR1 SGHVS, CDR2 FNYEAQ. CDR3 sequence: CASSFYGGRSGNTIYF. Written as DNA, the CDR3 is TGTGCCAGCAGCTTTTATGGGGGCCGGTCTGGAAACACCATATATTTT. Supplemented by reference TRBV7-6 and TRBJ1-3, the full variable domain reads GAGVSQSPRYKVTKRGQDVALRCDPISGHVSLYWYRQALGQGPEFLTYFNYEAQQDKSGLPNDRFSAERPEGSISTLTIQRTEQRDSAMYRCASSFYGGRSGNTIYFGEGSWLTVV.

The CDR3 DNA follows: TGCGCCAGCAGCTTGGAGGGGAACCCGTACTATGGCTACACCTTC. Translated: CASSLEGNPYYGYTF. The rearrangement joins TRBV5-1 to TRBJ1-2, with D perhaps matching TRBD1 (5 bases). The V gene's germline CDR1 is SGHRS and CDR2 YFSETQ. This CDR3 is 15 amino acids long. V lost 0 bases and J 3 bases, leaving 12 bases between the germline ends.

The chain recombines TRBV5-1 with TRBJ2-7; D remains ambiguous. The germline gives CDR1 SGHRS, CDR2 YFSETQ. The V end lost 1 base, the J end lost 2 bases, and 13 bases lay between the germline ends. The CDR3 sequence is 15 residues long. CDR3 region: CASSLLVREPYEQYF. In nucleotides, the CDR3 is TGCGCCAGCAGCTTGTTGGTCCGCGAGCCCTACGAGCAGTACTTC.

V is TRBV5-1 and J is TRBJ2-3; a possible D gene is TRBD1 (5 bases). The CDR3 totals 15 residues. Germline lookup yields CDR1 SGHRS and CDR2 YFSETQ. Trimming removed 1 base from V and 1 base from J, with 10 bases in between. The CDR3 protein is CASSLRQLGTDTQYF. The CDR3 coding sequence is TGCGCCAGCAGCTTGAGACAGCTCGGCACAGATACGCAGTATTTT.

CDR3 sequence (DNA): TGTGCCAGTAGTATAAGGAGCGGACAGGGGGCGCAGCCCCAGCATTTT. Translating it yields CASSIRSGQGAQPQHF. This chain joins TRBV19 and TRBJ1-5, with 11 positions matching TRBD1. Trimming took 2 bases from V and 7 from J; bases not matched to a gene: 7. From germline, CDR1 is LNHDA and CDR2 SQIVND (reference sequence). This CDR3 contains 16 residues.

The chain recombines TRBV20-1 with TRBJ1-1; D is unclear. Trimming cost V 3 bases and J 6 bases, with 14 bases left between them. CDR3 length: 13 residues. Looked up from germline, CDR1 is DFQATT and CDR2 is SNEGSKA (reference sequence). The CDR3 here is CSASLLRGAEAFF. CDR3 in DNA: TGCAGTGCTAGTCTCTTGCGGGGAGCTGAAGCTTTCTTT.

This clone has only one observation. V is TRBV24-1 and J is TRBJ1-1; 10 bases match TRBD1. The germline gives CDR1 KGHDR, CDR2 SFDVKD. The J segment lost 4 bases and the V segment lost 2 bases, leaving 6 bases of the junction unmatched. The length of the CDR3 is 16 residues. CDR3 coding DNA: TGTGCCACCAGTGATTCCCTTGGGACAGGGGCCACTGAAGCTTTCTTT. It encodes CATSDSLGTGATEAFF.

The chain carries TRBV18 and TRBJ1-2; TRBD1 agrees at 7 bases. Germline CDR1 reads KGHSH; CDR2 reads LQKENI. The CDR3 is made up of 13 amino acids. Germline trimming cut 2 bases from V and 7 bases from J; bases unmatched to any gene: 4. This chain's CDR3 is CASSPVGGRGYTF. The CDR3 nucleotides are TGTGCCAGCTCACCAGTAGGGGGCCGTGGCTACACCTTC.

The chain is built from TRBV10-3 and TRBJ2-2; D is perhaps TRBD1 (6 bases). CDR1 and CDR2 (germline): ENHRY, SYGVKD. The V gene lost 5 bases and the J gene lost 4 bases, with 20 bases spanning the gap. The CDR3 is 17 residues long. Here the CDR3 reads CAISLSGHLVSTGELFF. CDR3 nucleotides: TGTGCCATCAGTCTATCGGGACACCTCGTTAGCACCGGGGAGCTGTTTTTT.

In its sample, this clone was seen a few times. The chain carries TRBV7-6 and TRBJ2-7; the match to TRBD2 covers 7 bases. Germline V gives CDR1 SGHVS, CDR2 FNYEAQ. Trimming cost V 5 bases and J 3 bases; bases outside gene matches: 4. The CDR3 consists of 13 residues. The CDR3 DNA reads TGTGCCAGCAGCGGGAGGGAGGACTACGAGCAGTACTTC. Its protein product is CASSGREDYEQYF.

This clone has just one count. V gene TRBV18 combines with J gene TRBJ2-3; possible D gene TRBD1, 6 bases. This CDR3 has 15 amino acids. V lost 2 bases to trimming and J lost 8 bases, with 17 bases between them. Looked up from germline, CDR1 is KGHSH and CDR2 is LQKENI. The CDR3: CASSPGPQGTGTQYF. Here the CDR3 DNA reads TGTGCCAGCTCACCAGGGCCCCAGGGGACGGGTACGCAGTATTTT.

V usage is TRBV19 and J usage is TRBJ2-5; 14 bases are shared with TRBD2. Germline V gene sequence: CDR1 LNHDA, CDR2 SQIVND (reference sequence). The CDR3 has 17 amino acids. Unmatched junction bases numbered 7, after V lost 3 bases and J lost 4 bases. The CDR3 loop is CASSIGTSGRRRETQYF. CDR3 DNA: TGTGCCAGTAGTATTGGGACTAGCGGGAGACGGCGAGAGACCCAGTACTTC.

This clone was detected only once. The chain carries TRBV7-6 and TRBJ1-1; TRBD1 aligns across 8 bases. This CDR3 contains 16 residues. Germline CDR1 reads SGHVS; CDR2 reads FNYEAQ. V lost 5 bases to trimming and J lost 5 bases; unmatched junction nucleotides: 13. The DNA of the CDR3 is TGTGCCAGCAGCCATCTGGTCACAGGGGGAAGGACTGAAGCTTTCTTT. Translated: CASSHLVTGGRTEAFF.

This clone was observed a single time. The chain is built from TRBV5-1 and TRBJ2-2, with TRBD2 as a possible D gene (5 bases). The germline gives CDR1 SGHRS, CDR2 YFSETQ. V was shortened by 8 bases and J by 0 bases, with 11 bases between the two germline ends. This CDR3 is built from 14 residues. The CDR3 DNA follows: TGCGCCAGTAGCCGAGGGACGAACACCGGGGAGCTGTTTTTT. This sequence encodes CASSRGTNTGELFF.

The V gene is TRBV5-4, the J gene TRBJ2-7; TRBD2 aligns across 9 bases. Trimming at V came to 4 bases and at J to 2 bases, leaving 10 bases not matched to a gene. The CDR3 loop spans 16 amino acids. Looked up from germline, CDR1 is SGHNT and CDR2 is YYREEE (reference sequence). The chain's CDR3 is CASSNEGTSRTYEQYF. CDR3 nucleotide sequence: TGTGCCAGCAGCAACGAGGGGACTAGCCGCACCTACGAGCAGTACTTC.

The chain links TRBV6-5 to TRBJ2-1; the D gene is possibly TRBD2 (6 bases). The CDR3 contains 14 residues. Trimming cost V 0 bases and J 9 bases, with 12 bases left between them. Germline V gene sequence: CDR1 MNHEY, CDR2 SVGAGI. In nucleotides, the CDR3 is TGTGCCAGCAGTTACTCGACGGCGGGGACTGAGCAGTTCTTC. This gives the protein CASSYSTAGTEQFF.

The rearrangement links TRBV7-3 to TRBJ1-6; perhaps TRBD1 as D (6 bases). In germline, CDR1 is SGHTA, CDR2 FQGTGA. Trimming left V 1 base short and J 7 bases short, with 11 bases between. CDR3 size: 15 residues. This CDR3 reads CASSLSAGANSPLHF. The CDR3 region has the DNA TGTGCCAGCAGCTTAAGTGCAGGGGCAAATTCACCCCTCCACTTT.

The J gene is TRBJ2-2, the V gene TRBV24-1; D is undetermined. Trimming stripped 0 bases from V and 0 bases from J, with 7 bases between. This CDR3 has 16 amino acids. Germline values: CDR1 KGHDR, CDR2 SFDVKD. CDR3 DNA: TGTGCCACCAGTGATTTGCAGGTCGCGAACACCGGGGAGCTGTTTTTT. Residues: CATSDLQVANTGELFF.

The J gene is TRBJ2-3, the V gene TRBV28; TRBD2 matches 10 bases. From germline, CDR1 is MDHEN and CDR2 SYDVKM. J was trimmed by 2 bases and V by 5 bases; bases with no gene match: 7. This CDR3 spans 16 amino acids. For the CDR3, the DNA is TGTGCCAGCAGTGGCCGACTAGCGGGTCCCACAGATACGCAGTATTTT. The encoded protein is CASSGRLAGPTDTQYF.

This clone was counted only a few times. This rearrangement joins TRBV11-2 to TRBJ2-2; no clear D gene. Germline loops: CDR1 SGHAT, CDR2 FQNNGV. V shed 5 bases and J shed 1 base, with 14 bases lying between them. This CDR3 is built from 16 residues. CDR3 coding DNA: TGTGCCAGCAGCCACCTGTGGCCAGAGAACACCGGGGAGCTGTTTTTT. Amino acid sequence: CASSHLWPENTGELFF.

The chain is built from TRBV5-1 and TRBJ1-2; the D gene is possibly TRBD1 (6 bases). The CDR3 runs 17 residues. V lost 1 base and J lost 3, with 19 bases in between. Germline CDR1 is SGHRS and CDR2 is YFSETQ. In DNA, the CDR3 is TGCGCCAGCAGCTTGTTTGCACAGGGCGGTAAGGACTATGGCTACACCTTC. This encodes CASSLFAQGGKDYGYTF. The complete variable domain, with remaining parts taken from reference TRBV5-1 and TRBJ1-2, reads KAGVTQTPRYLIKTRGQQVTLSCSPISGHRSVSWYQQTPGQGLQFLFEYFSETQRNKGNFPGRFSGRQFSNSRSEMNVSTLELGDSALYLCASSLFAQGGKDYGYTFGSGTRLTVV.

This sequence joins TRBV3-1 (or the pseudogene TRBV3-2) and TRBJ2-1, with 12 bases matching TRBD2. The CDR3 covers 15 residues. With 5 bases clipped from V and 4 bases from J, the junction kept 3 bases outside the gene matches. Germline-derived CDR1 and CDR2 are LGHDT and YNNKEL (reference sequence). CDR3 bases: TGTGCCAGCAGCTATCTAGCGGGGGGGTACAATGAGCAGTTCTTC. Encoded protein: CASSYLAGGYNEQFF.

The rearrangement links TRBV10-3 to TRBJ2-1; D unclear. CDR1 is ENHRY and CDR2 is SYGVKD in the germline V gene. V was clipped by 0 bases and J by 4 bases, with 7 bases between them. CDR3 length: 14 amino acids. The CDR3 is CAISESGGYNEQFF. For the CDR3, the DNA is TGTGCCATCAGTGAGTCAGGCGGTTACAATGAGCAGTTCTTC.

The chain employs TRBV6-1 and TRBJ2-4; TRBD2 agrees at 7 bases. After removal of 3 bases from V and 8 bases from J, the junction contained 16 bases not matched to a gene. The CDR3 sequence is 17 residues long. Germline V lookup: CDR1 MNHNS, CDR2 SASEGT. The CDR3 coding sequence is TGTGCCAGCAGTGACCCCCTACAAAGGGGAGGGGTGGACATTCAGTACTTC. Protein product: CASSDPLQRGGVDIQYF.

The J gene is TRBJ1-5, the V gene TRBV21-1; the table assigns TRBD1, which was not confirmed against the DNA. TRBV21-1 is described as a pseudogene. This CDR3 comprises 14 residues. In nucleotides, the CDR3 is TGTGCCAGCAGCAACTTGACAGTTAGTCAGCCCCAGCATTTT. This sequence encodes CASSNLTVSQPQHF.

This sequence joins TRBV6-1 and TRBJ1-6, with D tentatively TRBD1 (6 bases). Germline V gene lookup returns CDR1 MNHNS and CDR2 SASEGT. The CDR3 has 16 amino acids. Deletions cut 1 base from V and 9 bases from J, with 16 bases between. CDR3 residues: CASSEGGLIAGSPLHF. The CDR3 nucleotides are TGTGCCAGCAGTGAAGGGGGGCTCATCGCAGGTTCACCCCTCCACTTT.

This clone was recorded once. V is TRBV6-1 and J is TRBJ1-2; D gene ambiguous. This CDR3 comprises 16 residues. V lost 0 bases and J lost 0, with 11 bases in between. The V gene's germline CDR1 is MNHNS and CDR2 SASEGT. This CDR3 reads CASSEAIWPTNYGYTF. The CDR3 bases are TGTGCCAGCAGTGAAGCGATTTGGCCAACTAACTATGGCTACACCTTC.

CDR3 coding DNA: TGCAGCTCGGACTATCAAAAGACCCAGTACTTC. Amino acid sequence: CSSDYQKTQYF. The gene calls are TRBV29-1 and TRBJ2-5; D is perhaps TRBD2 (6 bases). CDR1 SQVTM and CDR2 ANQGSEA come from the germline V gene. Between the trimmed V and J ends, which lost 8 bases and 6 bases, there was a span of 13 bases. The CDR3 loop spans 11 amino acids.